Below are 11 T cell receptor beta chains sequenced from a single sample in a study of CD8+CD57+ T cells in acquired aplastic anemia. The authors sequenced patients whose flow cytometry had shown CD8+CD57+ cell expansion. Genomic DNA, serving as template, underwent TCR beta VDJ and CDR3 profiling. TCRdb analysed the reads with MiXCR anew, one entry per CDR3 protein. The table lists about 180,000 distinct CDR3 sequences, 40% to 50% of them singletons, with approximately 1% in the top ten. Sequences were obtained from sorted CD4+, CD8+, or CD8+CD57+ T cells (not recorded which) from PBMCs. These receptors originate from a human donor with aplastic anemia.

This chain connects TRBV12-3 or TRBV12-4 to TRBJ1-1; TRBD1 aligns across 7 bases. The CDR3 consists of 14 residues. V was pared by 10 bases and J by 1 base, with 9 bases of the junction left unmatched. This CDR3 is CATQTGTANTEAFF. CDR3 nucleotides: TGTGCCACCCAGACCGGGACAGCGAACACTGAAGCTTTCTTT.

The chain links TRBV13 to TRBJ2-3; 10 bases are a match to TRBD1. Germline V gives CDR1 PRHDT, CDR2 FYEKMQ (reference sequence). The ends lost 6 bases at V and 3 bases at J; junction bases unmatched: 3. There are 14 residues in the CDR3. The CDR3 reads CASSSGQGTDTQYF. CDR3 DNA sequence: TGTGCCAGCAGTTCGGGACAGGGGACAGATACGCAGTATTTT.

This clonotype was recorded at least ten times. This chain connects TRBV20-1 to TRBJ1-2; tentative D call: TRBD1 (5 bases). Trimming stripped 3 bases from V and 5 bases from J, with 22 bases between. CDR1 DFQATT and CDR2 SNEGSKA come from the germline V gene (reference sequence). CDR3 length equals 16 residues. The CDR3 here is CSARTTGTQWGYGYTF. The CDR3 DNA sequence: TGCAGTGCTAGGACCACCGGGACCCAGTGGGGGTATGGCTACACCTTC.

Ten or more counts support this clonotype. The chain is built from TRBV6-1 and TRBJ1-5; 7 bases fit TRBD1. Germline loops: CDR1 MNHNS, CDR2 SASEGT. With V trimmed by 8 bases and J by 4 bases, 2 bases remained unmatched. The CDR3 sequence is 12 residues long. CDR3 sequence reads: CASQGGNQPQHF. For the CDR3, the DNA is TGTGCCAGCCAGGGGGGTAATCAGCCCCAGCATTTT.

V and J are TRBV10-3 and TRBJ2-7; TRBD1 agrees at 8 bases. The J segment lost 5 bases and the V segment lost 7 bases, leaving 7 bases of the junction unmatched. Germline V gene lookup returns CDR1 ENHRY and CDR2 SYGVKD. The CDR3 runs 13 residues. In DNA, the CDR3 is TGTGCCATCACCCCGGACAGGGTCCACGAGCAGTACTTC. The encoded protein is CAITPDRVHEQYF.

The chain uses TRBV10-3 and TRBJ2-7; the D is unclear. Between the trimmed V and J ends, which lost 4 bases and 1 base, there was a span of 8 bases. This CDR3 comprises 13 residues. Germline V CDR1 and CDR2: ENHRY, SYGVKD. CDR3 nucleotides: TGTGCCATCAGTGGGACGGATTCCTACGAGCAGTACTTC. As protein: CAISGTDSYEQYF.

On this clonotype: The junction and the germline gene differ at one end; a read error may be behind it. This chain uses TRBV7-9 with TRBJ1-6, with a weak D call TRBD1 (5 bases). Germline assignment: CDR1 SEHNR and CDR2 FQNEAQ (reference sequence). The length of the CDR3 is 14 residues. Here the CDR3 DNA reads TGTGCCGGCAGCTTAGGGGCTGGGAATTCACCCCTCCACTTT. Protein: CAGSLGAGNSPLHF.

This clonotype was seen ten or more times. The rearrangement joins TRBV7-3 to TRBJ2-5; D possibly corresponds to TRBD2 (5 bases). Germline V gene lookup returns CDR1 SGHTA and CDR2 FQGTGA. The V end was cut by 8 bases, the J end by 2 bases, with 18 bases between. The CDR3 has 15 amino acids. CDR3 sequence: CASGPTGSSQETQYF. CDR3 sequence (DNA): TGTGCCAGCGGGCCGACGGGATCTTCTCAAGAGACCCAGTACTTC. The full variable domain, with the rest looked up from reference TRBV7-3 and TRBJ2-5, is GAGVSQTPSNKVTEKGKYVELRCDPISGHTALYWYRQSLGQGPEFLIYFQGTGAADDSGLPNDRFFAVRPEGSVSTLKIQRTERGDSAVYLCASGPTGSSQETQYFGPGTRLLVL.

The rearrangement links TRBV19 to TRBJ1-2, with unresolved D. The CDR3 consists of 12 residues. Germline assignment: CDR1 LNHDA and CDR2 SQIVND (reference sequence). The V end lost 3 bases, the J end lost 11 bases, and 13 bases lay between the germline ends. This CDR3 is CASSMAGPKYTF. Here the CDR3 DNA reads TGTGCCAGTAGTATGGCAGGACCCAAATACACCTTC.

This clonotype was seen many times. The chain is built from TRBV7-3 and TRBJ2-3; D is possibly TRBD2 (6 bases). This CDR3 contains 15 residues. V was shortened by 1 base and J by 0 bases, with 8 bases between the two germline ends. The germline V gene encodes CDR1 SGHTA and CDR2 FQGTGA. The CDR3 bases are TGTGCCAGCAGCTTAATTGCGGGGAGCACAGATACGCAGTATTTT. Protein sequence: CASSLIAGSTDTQYF.

This clonotype was observed at least ten times. The chain employs TRBV2 and TRBJ1-4, with 9 bases lining up with TRBD1. V lost 6 bases, J lost 5 bases, and 7 bases stayed unmatched. The CDR3 length is 15 residues. The germline CDR1 and CDR2 sequences are SNHLY and FYNNEI. Written as DNA, the CDR3 is TGTGCCAGCAGCGTACTACAGGGGGCGAATGAAAAACTGTTTTTT. It yields the protein CASSVLQGANEKLFF. Using reference TRBV2 and TRBJ1-4 for the parts outside the CDR3, the full variable domain is EPEVTQTPSHQVTQMGQEVILRCVPISNHLYFYWYRQILGQKVEFLVSFYNNEISEKSEIFDDQFSVERPDGSNFTLKIRSTKLEDSAMYFCASSVLQGANEKLFFGSGTQLSVL.